A selection of T cell receptor beta chains follows, all from one sample in a study of beta chain features in type 1 diabetes. Sequencing used immunoSEQ multiplex PCR; TCRdb keeps in-frame clones, though not all of them. This table has about 900,000 clones, roughly a sixth appearing once. The sequencing input was naive CD4+ T cells from blood. These receptors were obtained from a young woman in good health. Both conserved end residues are part of each CDR3. D genes are given only for firm matches. Only part of the rows carry a size: once, few, many, or a class if the clone is expanded.

V gene: TRBV6-5
J gene: TRBJ1-4
D gene: NA
clone size: NA
CDR3 DNA: TGTGCCAGCAGTTACCAGACAGCTACTAATGAAAAACTGTTTTTT
CDR3 protein: CASSYQTATNEKLFF

V gene: TRBV7-3
J gene: TRBJ2-1
D gene: NA
clone size: few
CDR3 DNA: TGTGCCAGCAGCTTTCGCGGTGGGGCCTACAATGAGCAGTTCTTC
CDR3 protein: CASSFRGGAYNEQFF

V gene: TRBV7-8
J gene: TRBJ2-7
D gene: TRBD1
clone size: few
CDR3 DNA: TGTGCCAGCAGCTCCCTTTGGGACAGGGGATCCTACGAGCAGTACTTC
CDR3 protein: CASSSLWDRGSYEQYF

V gene: TRBV28
J gene: TRBJ2-1
D gene: TRBD2
clone size: NA
CDR3 DNA: TGTGCCAGCAGTTTCTGGACTAGCGGGAACAATGAGCAGTTCTTC
CDR3 protein: CASSFWTSGNNEQFF

V gene: TRBV19
J gene: TRBJ2-7
D gene: NA
clone size: NA
CDR3 DNA: TGTGCCAGTAGTCGGTCGGCAGGTCCGTCCTACGAGCAGTACTTC
CDR3 protein: CASSRSAGPSYEQYF

V gene: TRBV5-4
J gene: TRBJ2-3
D gene: NA
clone size: NA
CDR3 DNA: TGTGCCAGCAATCAAGTGGACACAGATACGCAGTATTTT
CDR3 protein: CASNQVDTDTQYF

V gene: TRBV7-9
J gene: TRBJ2-3
D gene: TRBD2
clone size: few
CDR3 DNA: TGTGCCCACCACGAGCGGGAGGTTAGCGCAGATACGCAGTATTTT
CDR3 protein: CAHHEREVSADTQYF

V gene: TRBV14
J gene: TRBJ2-3
D gene: NA
clone size: few
CDR3 DNA: TGTGCCAGCGGACCGGCGGATACGCAGTATTTT
CDR3 protein: CASGPADTQYF

V gene: TRBV7-3
J gene: TRBJ1-1
D gene: TRBD1
clone size: few
CDR3 DNA: TGTGCCAGCAGTCCCGACAGGGACACTGAAGCTTTCTTT
CDR3 protein: CASSPDRDTEAFF

V gene: TRBV9
J gene: TRBJ2-1
D gene: NA
clone size: NA
CDR3 DNA: TGTGCCAGCAGCGTAGCTGTGGGTGGGGTCCTCTCCTACAATGAGCAGTTCTTC
CDR3 protein: CASSVAVGGVLSYNEQFF

V gene: TRBV7-6
J gene: TRBJ2-7
D gene: TRBD1
clone size: few
CDR3 DNA: TGTGCCAGCAGCTTAGTCAGCACGGACAGGGGCAGCTCCTACGAGCAGTACTTC
CDR3 protein: CASSLVSTDRGSSYEQYF

V gene: TRBV5-6
J gene: TRBJ1-1
D gene: NA
clone size: NA
CDR3 DNA: TGCCCCAGCAAGGGAAAGGACACTGAAGCTTTCTTT
CDR3 protein: CPSKGKDTEAFF

V gene: TRBV5-6
J gene: TRBJ2-1
D gene: TRBD1
clone size: NA
CDR3 DNA: TGTGCCAGCAGCAAACAGGGGAGCTCCTACAATGAGCAGTTCTTC
CDR3 protein: CASSKQGSSYNEQFF

V gene: TRBV4-3
J gene: TRBJ1-2
D gene: NA
clone size: NA
CDR3 DNA: TGCGCCAGCAGCCAAGATTTCGGACATACGAGCTATGGCTACACCTTC
CDR3 protein: CASSQDFGHTSYGYTF

V gene: TRBV21-1
J gene: TRBJ1-2
D gene: NA
clone size: NA
CDR3 DNA: TGTGCCAGCGGCAGGGGGCTGAACTATGGCTACACCTTC
CDR3 protein: CASGRGLNYGYTF

V gene: TRBV14
J gene: TRBJ2-7
D gene: NA
clone size: few
CDR3 DNA: TGTGCCAGCAGCCAGTTCCGGAACCCCTACGAGCAGTACTTC
CDR3 protein: CASSQFRNPYEQYF

V gene: TRBV11-2
J gene: TRBJ1-3
D gene: NA
clone size: NA
CDR3 DNA: TGTGCCAGCAGCTTAGCTGGAAACACCATATATTTT
CDR3 protein: CASSLAGNTIYF

V gene: TRBV5-1
J gene: TRBJ2-3
D gene: TRBD1
clone size: few
CDR3 DNA: TGCGCCAGCAGCGCTCCGGGACAGAGCACAGATACGCAGTATTTT
CDR3 protein: CASSAPGQSTDTQYF

V gene: TRBV19
J gene: TRBJ2-3
D gene: TRBD1
clone size: few
CDR3 DNA: TGTGCCAGTAGCGACAGGGGGATTACAGATACGCAGTATTTT
CDR3 protein: CASSDRGITDTQYF

V gene: TRBV7-9
J gene: TRBJ2-3
D gene: NA
clone size: few
CDR3 DNA: TGTGCCAGCAGCCCCTTGACATGGGCCACAGATACGCAGTATTTT
CDR3 protein: CASSPLTWATDTQYF

V gene: TRBV5-1
J gene: TRBJ2-7
D gene: NA
clone size: NA
CDR3 DNA: TGCGCCAGCAGCTTGGGGTCTGCCGGCTCCTACGAGCAGTACTTC
CDR3 protein: CASSLGSAGSYEQYF

V gene: TRBV15
J gene: TRBJ1-3
D gene: NA
clone size: NA
CDR3 DNA: TGTGCCACCAGCAGAGATCGGGGTGTCTCTGGAAACACCATATATTTT
CDR3 protein: CATSRDRGVSGNTIYF

V gene: TRBV15
J gene: TRBJ2-3
D gene: NA
clone size: few
CDR3 DNA: TGTGCCACCAGTAGTGTCACAGATACGCAGTATTTT
CDR3 protein: CATSSVTDTQYF

V gene: TRBV15
J gene: TRBJ2-5
D gene: NA
clone size: few
CDR3 DNA: TGTGCCACCAGCAGAGGAACAGCCCAAGAGACCCAGTACTTC
CDR3 protein: CATSRGTAQETQYF

V gene: TRBV19
J gene: TRBJ1-2
D gene: NA
clone size: few
CDR3 DNA: TGTGCCAGTAGTGCACAGGGTTATCTCTATGGCTACACCTTC
CDR3 protein: CASSAQGYLYGYTF

V gene: TRBV7-2
J gene: TRBJ2-3
D gene: NA
clone size: few
CDR3 DNA: TGTGCCAGCAGCTTTGGGACCTTTGCGGATACGCAGTATTTT
CDR3 protein: CASSFGTFADTQYF

V gene: TRBV2
J gene: TRBJ1-2
D gene: NA
clone size: few
CDR3 DNA: TGTGCCAGGGGGACTGACTCAGGATATGGCTACACCTTC
CDR3 protein: CARGTDSGYGYTF

V gene: TRBV18
J gene: TRBJ2-7
D gene: TRBD1
clone size: few
CDR3 DNA: TGTGCCAGCTCAATGACAGGGAACACCTACGAGCAGTACTTC
CDR3 protein: CASSMTGNTYEQYF

V gene: TRBV4-3
J gene: TRBJ2-4
D gene: NA
clone size: NA
CDR3 DNA: TGCGCCAGCAGCCAAGATTCATCACTAGCCAAAAACATTCAGTACTTC
CDR3 protein: CASSQDSSLAKNIQYF

V gene: TRBV5-6
J gene: TRBJ1-2
D gene: NA
clone size: NA
CDR3 DNA: TGTGCCAGCAGTCAAGGAGGGGGCTACACCTTC
CDR3 protein: CASSQGGGYTF

V gene: TRBV7-9
J gene: TRBJ2-1
D gene: TRBD1
clone size: NA
CDR3 DNA: TGTGCCAGCAGCTTAGGCTCAGGGGGCGCCTACAATGAGCAGTTCTTC
CDR3 protein: CASSLGSGGAYNEQFF